One and the same sample provided the 26 T cell receptor beta chains below, sequenced in a study of blood T cell repertoires in COVID-19. Assay: immunoSEQ multiplex PCR; the TCRdb copy retains only in-frame clones and omits some. The sample includes 70,000 to 90,000 clones, over 65% seen only once; the top ten take about 10%. The specimen was peripheral blood. The receptors were sampled from a human donor in a cohort sampled during active COVID-19.

Concerning this clone: A junction boundary mismatches the germline segment, possibly from a read error. V usage is TRBV7-7 and J usage is TRBJ2-5; perhaps TRBD2 as D (6 bases). Germline assignment: CDR1 SSHAT and CDR2 FNYEAQ (reference sequence). CDR3 length: 14 residues. This chain's CDR3 is CASSLDPGSETQYF. DNA of the CDR3: TGTGCTAGCAGCTTAGATCCCGGGAGTGAGACCCAGTACTTC.

The chain links TRBV7-3 to TRBJ1-4; TRBD1 aligns across 7 bases. With V trimmed by 5 bases and J by 7 bases, 13 bases remained unmatched. This CDR3 contains 16 residues. CDR1 is SGHTA and CDR2 is FQGTGA in the germline V gene. The CDR3 region is CASSPGVEGAGEKLFF. The CDR3, as DNA: TGTGCCAGCAGCCCCGGGGTGGAGGGGGCTGGTGAAAAACTGTTTTTT.

The V call is TRBV2, the J call TRBJ2-7; TRBD1 matches 8 bases. CDR1 is SNHLY and CDR2 is FYNNEI in the germline V gene. Germline trimming cut 7 bases from V and 2 bases from J; bases unmatched to any gene: 7. CDR3 length: 14 amino acids. CDR3 nucleotides: TGTGCCAGCACCCTTGGACAGGGAGCCTACGAGCAGTACTTC. Amino acid sequence: CASTLGQGAYEQYF.

The V call is TRBV7-8, the J call TRBJ1-4, with 7 bases identical to TRBD1. The CDR3 has 15 residues. With V trimmed by 0 bases and J by 4 bases, 2 bases remained unmatched. Germline loops: CDR1 SGHVS, CDR2 FQNEAQ. The CDR3 sequence: CASSLADRINEKLFF. CDR3 DNA: TGTGCCAGCAGCTTAGCGGACAGGATTAATGAAAAACTGTTTTTT.

This clone showed up just once. This chain uses TRBV19 with TRBJ1-3, with no clear D. This CDR3 spans 14 amino acids. Germline CDR1 reads LNHDA; CDR2 reads SQIVND (reference sequence). V was shortened by 5 bases and J by 0 bases, with 8 bases between the two germline ends. The CDR3 coding sequence is TGTGCCAGTAGTGTTACTTTCTCTGGAAACACCATATATTTT. Translation: CASSVTFSGNTIYF.

The gene calls are TRBV6-1 and TRBJ2-3, with 10 bases that match TRBD2. V shed 3 bases, J shed 4 bases, and the junction held 10 bases outside the gene matches. Germline V gene data show CDR1 as MNHNS and CDR2 as SASEGT. The CDR3 is made up of 17 amino acids. The CDR3 loop reads CASSDATAGGGADTQYF. The CDR3, as DNA: TGTGCCAGCAGTGACGCCACAGCGGGAGGGGGCGCAGATACGCAGTATTTT.

Of note for this clone: Other DNA variants within this sample encode the same CDR3. V usage is TRBV7-2 and J usage is TRBJ2-7, with 10 bases identical to TRBD2. The CDR3 has 15 residues. The germline gives CDR1 SGHTA, CDR2 FQGNSA. V dropped 5 bases and J dropped 2; count of bases not matched to a gene: 6. The CDR3 nucleotides read TGTGCCAGCAGCCCCAGACTAGCGGGTACCTACGAGCAGTACTTC. This translates into CASSPRLAGTYEQYF.

The rearrangement links TRBV5-1 to TRBJ1-2; D gene uncertain. Germline V lookup: CDR1 SGHRS, CDR2 YFSETQ. V dropped 0 bases and J dropped 1 base, with 7 bases sitting between them. The length of the CDR3 is 14 residues. The CDR3: CASSLDQYNYGYTF. CDR3 DNA sequence: TGCGCCAGCAGCTTGGATCAGTATAACTATGGCTACACCTTC.

The chain couples TRBV19 to TRBJ2-5; 7 bases match TRBD2. CDR1 is LNHDA, CDR2 SQIVND, per germline (reference sequence). This CDR3 is 17 amino acids long. J lost 2 bases, V lost 2 bases, and 11 bases had no gene match. The CDR3 DNA reads as TGTGCCAGTAGTATATGGTCTGCTAGCGGAGGACAAGAGACCCAGTACTTC. It codes for CASSIWSASGGQETQYF.

The gene calls are TRBV3-1 (or the pseudogene TRBV3-2) and TRBJ1-1, with D uncertain. Trimming took 3 bases from V and 0 from J, leaving 8 bases between them. This CDR3 spans 14 amino acids. Germline-derived CDR1 and CDR2 are LGHDT and YNNKEL (reference sequence). Here the CDR3 DNA reads TGTGCCAGCAGCCACCGGGATATGAACACTGAAGCTTTCTTT. This translates into CASSHRDMNTEAFF.

The chain joins TRBV7-9 to TRBJ1-5; the match to TRBD1 covers 8 bases. The CDR3 is made up of 12 amino acids. Germline CDR1 reads SEHNR; CDR2 reads FQNEAQ (reference sequence). The junction had 1 base not matched to a gene; V was cut back by 5 bases and J by 7 bases. The CDR3 protein is CASSQGAQPQHF. Here the CDR3 DNA reads TGTGCCAGCAGCCAGGGGGCACAGCCCCAGCATTTT.

This clone was seen only a few times. This sequence joins TRBV6-1 and TRBJ1-5; no reliable D call. CDR3 length: 14 residues. Germline assignment: CDR1 MNHNS and CDR2 SASEGT. Trimming cost V 2 bases and J 4 bases, with 9 bases left between them. In nucleotides, the CDR3 is TGTGCCAGCAGTGAAAGTACGGTAAATCAGCCCCAGCATTTT. Protein: CASSESTVNQPQHF.

The V gene is TRBV19, the J gene TRBJ1-1, with TRBD1 matching 7 bases. Germline trimming cut 3 bases from V and 3 bases from J; bases unmatched to any gene: 4. Germline CDR1 reads LNHDA; CDR2 reads SQIVND (reference sequence). The CDR3 has 14 residues. In DNA form, the CDR3 reads TGTGCCAGTAGTATCCTACAGGGGTACACTGAAGCTTTCTTT. It specifies CASSILQGYTEAFF. The complete variable domain, with remaining parts taken from reference TRBV19 and TRBJ1-1, reads DGGITQSPKYLFRKEGQNVTLSCEQNLNHDAMYWYRQDPGQGLRLIYYSQIVNDFQKGDIAEGYSVSREKKESFPLTVTSAQKNPTAFYLCASSILQGYTEAFFGQGTRLTVV.

The chain employs TRBV29-1 and TRBJ2-1; 8 nucleotides match TRBD1. The ends lost 6 bases at V and 0 bases at J; junction bases unmatched: 7. Germline V gene data show CDR1 as SQVTM and CDR2 as ANQGSEA. This CDR3 has 15 amino acids. CDR3 DNA sequence: TGCAGCGTCCTAGGGACAGGAGACTCCTACAATGAGCAGTTCTTC. This codes for CSVLGTGDSYNEQFF.

The chain carries TRBV30 and TRBJ1-4; 9 bases line up with TRBD1. The CDR3 has 15 amino acids. With V trimmed by 1 base and J by 5 bases, 5 bases remained unmatched. Germline lookup yields CDR1 GTSNPN and CDR2 SVGIG (reference sequence). The CDR3 loop reads CAWSAGTGLNEKLFF. For the CDR3, the DNA is TGTGCCTGGAGTGCCGGGACAGGGCTAAATGAAAAACTGTTTTTT.

This clone has just a few counts. The chain recombines TRBV23-1 with TRBJ2-7, with TRBD2 identical over 15 bases. TRBV23-1 is an ORF for which the function is uncertain. The length of the CDR3 is 21 residues. After removal of 0 bases from V and 5 bases from J, the junction contained 17 bases not matched to a gene. CDR3 DNA sequence: TGCGCCAGCAGTCAATCGTCGGGACTAGCGGGGGGCAATCAAAGATCGCACGAGCAGTACTTC. Amino acids: CASSQSSGLAGGNQRSHEQYF.

The V gene is TRBV28, the J gene TRBJ2-7; 9 positions match TRBD1. This CDR3 region has 13 residues. Germline loops: CDR1 MDHEN, CDR2 SYDVKM. V gave up 7 bases and J gave up 3 bases; unmatched junction bases: 4. The CDR3 DNA is TGTGCCAGCATCCTGACAGGGGGCTACGAGCAGTACTTC. The encoded protein is CASILTGGYEQYF.

The chain links TRBV30 to TRBJ1-6; 8 bases agree with TRBD1. The CDR3 covers 16 residues. V was clipped by 5 bases and J by 0 bases; unmatched bases: 6. Germline V gene lookup returns CDR1 GTSNPN and CDR2 SVGIG (reference sequence). CDR3 nucleotide sequence: TGTGCCTGGGACAGGGGACCAGGCTCCTATAATTCACCCCTCCACTTT. Residues: CAWDRGPGSYNSPLHF. The variable domain in full, completed from reference TRBV30 and TRBJ1-6, reads SQTIHQWPATLVQPVGSPLSLECTVEGTSNPNLYWYRQAAGRGLQLLFYSVGIGQISSEVPQNLSASRPQDRQFILSSKKLLLSDSGFYLCAWDRGPGSYNSPLHFGNGTRLTVT.

This clone was picked up one time. V and J are TRBV25-1 and TRBJ2-7, with 7 bases aligning to TRBD1. The V gene's germline CDR1 is MGHDK and CDR2 SYGVNS. The CDR3 sequence is 15 residues long. The V segment lost 4 bases and the J segment 3 bases; nucleotides outside the gene matches: 9. The CDR3 loop is CASSGAGGISYEQYF. CDR3 DNA sequence: TGTGCCAGCAGTGGCGCAGGGGGTATTAGCTACGAGCAGTACTTC.

This sequence joins TRBV18 and TRBJ2-7; 12 nucleotides line up with TRBD2. V shed 6 bases and J 7 bases; nucleotides not matched to a gene: 25. This CDR3 contains 20 residues. Germline V lookup: CDR1 KGHSH, CDR2 LQKENI. The CDR3 spells CASSIIVPRQGTLAGGEQYF. Written as DNA, the CDR3 is TGTGCCAGCTCCATAATCGTACCCCGACAGGGAACACTAGCGGGAGGTGAGCAGTACTTC.

The V gene is TRBV6-5, the J gene TRBJ2-5; TRBD2 matches at 12 bases. The ends lost 7 bases at V and 6 bases at J; junction bases unmatched: 6. This CDR3 comprises 14 residues. Germline V gene sequence: CDR1 MNHEY, CDR2 SVGAGI. The CDR3 sequence is CASKSSGRVKTQYF. DNA of the CDR3: TGTGCCAGCAAATCTAGCGGGAGGGTGAAGACCCAGTACTTC.

This rearrangement joins TRBV5-1 to TRBJ1-1, with D perhaps matching TRBD1 (6 bases). The V gene lost 3 bases and the J gene lost 4 bases, with 10 bases spanning the gap. Germline V gene lookup returns CDR1 SGHRS and CDR2 YFSETQ. The CDR3 totals 13 residues. CDR3 loop: CASSYREGTEAFF. The DNA for the CDR3 is TGCGCCAGCAGCTACAGGGAGGGCACTGAAGCTTTCTTT.

V gene TRBV5-1 combines with J gene TRBJ1-5, with 7 nucleotides matching TRBD1. V lost 4 bases to trimming and J lost 4 bases; unmatched junction nucleotides: 8. The germline V gene encodes CDR1 SGHRS and CDR2 YFSETQ. This CDR3 has 15 amino acids. The CDR3 is CASSPQGSANQPQHF. As DNA, the CDR3 is TGCGCCAGCAGCCCACAGGGGTCGGCGAATCAGCCCCAGCATTTT.

The V call is TRBV27, the J call TRBJ1-2; no firm D call. The germline V and J ends were trimmed by 0 bases and 7 bases, with 9 bases remaining between them. Per the germline V gene, CDR1 is MNHEY and CDR2 is SMNVEV (reference sequence). CDR3 length equals 13 residues. The DNA of the CDR3 is TGTGCCAGCAGTTTATCGATGCTCGGTGGCTACACCTTC. It translates to CASSLSMLGGYTF.

The rearrangement joins TRBV7-3 to TRBJ1-2; the match to TRBD1 covers 7 bases. Germline CDR1 SGHTA, CDR2 FQGTGA. The CDR3 extends over 14 amino acids. V lost 4 bases, J lost 6 bases, and 8 bases stayed unmatched. CDR3 sequence (DNA): TGTGCCAGCAGCTCCCTGAGGGGGCAGGATGGCTACACCTTC. Translated: CASSSLRGQDGYTF.

The genes are TRBV6-2 or TRBV6-3 and TRBJ1-1, with 9 positions matching TRBD1. The CDR3 loop spans 17 amino acids. Germline CDR1 reads MNHEY; CDR2 reads SVGEGT. The ends lost 0 bases at V and 0 bases at J; junction bases unmatched: 5. The CDR3 DNA is TGTGCCAGCAGTTACTCAAACAGGGGGCGCATGAACACTGAAGCTTTCTTT. Amino acid sequence: CASSYSNRGRMNTEAFF.